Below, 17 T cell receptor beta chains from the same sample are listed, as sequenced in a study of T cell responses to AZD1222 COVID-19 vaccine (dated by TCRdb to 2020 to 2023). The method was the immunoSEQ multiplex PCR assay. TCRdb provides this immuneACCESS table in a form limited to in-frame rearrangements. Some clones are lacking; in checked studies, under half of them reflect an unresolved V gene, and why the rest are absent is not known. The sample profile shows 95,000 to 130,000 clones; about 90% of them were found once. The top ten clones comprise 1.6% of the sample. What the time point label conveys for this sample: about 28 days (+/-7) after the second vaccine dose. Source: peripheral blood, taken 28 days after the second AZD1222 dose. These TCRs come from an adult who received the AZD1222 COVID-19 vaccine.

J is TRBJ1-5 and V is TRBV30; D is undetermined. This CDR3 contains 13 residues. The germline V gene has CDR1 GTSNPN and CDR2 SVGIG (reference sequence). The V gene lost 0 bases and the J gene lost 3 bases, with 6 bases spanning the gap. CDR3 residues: CAWSVLVNQPQHF. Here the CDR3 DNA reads TGTGCCTGGAGTGTCCTGGTCAATCAGCCCCAGCATTTT. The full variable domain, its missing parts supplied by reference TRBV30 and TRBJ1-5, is SQTIHQWPATLVQPVGSPLSLECTVEGTSNPNLYWYRQAAGRGLQLLFYSVGIGQISSEVPQNLSASRPQDRQFILSSKKLLLSDSGFYLCAWSVLVNQPQHFGDGTRLSIL.

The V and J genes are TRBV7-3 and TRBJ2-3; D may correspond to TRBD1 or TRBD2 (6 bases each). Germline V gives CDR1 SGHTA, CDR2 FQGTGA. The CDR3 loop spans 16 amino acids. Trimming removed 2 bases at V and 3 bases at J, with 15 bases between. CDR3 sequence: CASSLGLRGRTDTQYF. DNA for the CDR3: TGTGCCAGCAGCTTAGGCCTGAGGGGGAGGACAGATACGCAGTATTTT.

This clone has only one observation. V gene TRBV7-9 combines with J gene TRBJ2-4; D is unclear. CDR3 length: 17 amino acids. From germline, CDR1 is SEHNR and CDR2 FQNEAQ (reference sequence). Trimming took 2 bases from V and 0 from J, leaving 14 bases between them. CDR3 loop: CASSLWRDRIAKNIQYF. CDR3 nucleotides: TGTGCCAGCAGCTTATGGAGAGATAGAATAGCCAAAAACATTCAGTACTTC.

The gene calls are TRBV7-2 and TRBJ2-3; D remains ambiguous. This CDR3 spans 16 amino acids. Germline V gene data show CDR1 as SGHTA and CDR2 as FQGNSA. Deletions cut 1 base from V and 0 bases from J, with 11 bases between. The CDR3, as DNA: TGTGCCAGCAGCTTAGGTATGAGCCCCAGCACAGATACGCAGTATTTT. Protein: CASSLGMSPSTDTQYF.

CDR3 nucleotides: TGCGCCAGCAGCCAAGATCTCCCAGGGGCGGACCACGAGCAGTACTTC. This codes for CASSQDLPGADHEQYF. The genes are TRBV4-1 and TRBJ2-7, with D perhaps TRBD1 (6 bases). Germline CDR1 reads MGHRA; CDR2 reads YSYEKL. The CDR3 totals 16 residues. The germline V and J ends were trimmed by 0 bases and 5 bases, with 17 bases remaining between them.

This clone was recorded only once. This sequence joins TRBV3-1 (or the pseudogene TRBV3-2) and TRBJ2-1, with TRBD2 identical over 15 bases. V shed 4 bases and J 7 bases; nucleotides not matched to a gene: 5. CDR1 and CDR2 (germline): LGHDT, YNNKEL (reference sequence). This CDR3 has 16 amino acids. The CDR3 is CASSLGLAGGLNEQFF. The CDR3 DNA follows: TGTGCCAGCAGCCTAGGACTAGCGGGAGGGTTAAATGAGCAGTTCTTC.

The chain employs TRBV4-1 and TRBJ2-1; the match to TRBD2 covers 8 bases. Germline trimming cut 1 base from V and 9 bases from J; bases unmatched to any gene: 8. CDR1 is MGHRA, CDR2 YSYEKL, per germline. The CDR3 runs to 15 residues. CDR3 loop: CASSQGAGLATEQFF. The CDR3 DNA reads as TGCGCCAGCAGCCAAGGGGCCGGACTAGCAACTGAGCAGTTCTTC.

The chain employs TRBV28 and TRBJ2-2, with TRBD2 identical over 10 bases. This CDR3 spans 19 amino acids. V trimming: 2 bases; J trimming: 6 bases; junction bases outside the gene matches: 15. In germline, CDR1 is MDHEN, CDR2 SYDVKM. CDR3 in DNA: TGTGCCAGCAGTTTAGACCCCACTTCACTAGCGGGAAACGCCGGGGAGCTGTTTTTT. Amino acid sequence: CASSLDPTSLAGNAGELFF.

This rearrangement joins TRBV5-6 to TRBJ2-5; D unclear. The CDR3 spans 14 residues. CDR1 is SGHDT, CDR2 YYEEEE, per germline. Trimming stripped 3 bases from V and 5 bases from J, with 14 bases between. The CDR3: CASSWRLQGETQYF. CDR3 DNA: TGTGCCAGCAGCTGGAGACTTCAAGGGGAGACCCAGTACTTC. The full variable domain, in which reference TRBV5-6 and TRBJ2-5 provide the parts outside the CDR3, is DAGVTQSPTHLIKTRGQQVTLRCSPKSGHDTVSWYQQALGQGPQFIFQYYEEEERQRGNFPDRFSGHQFPNYSSELNVNALLLGDSALYLCASSWRLQGETQYFGPGTRLLVL.

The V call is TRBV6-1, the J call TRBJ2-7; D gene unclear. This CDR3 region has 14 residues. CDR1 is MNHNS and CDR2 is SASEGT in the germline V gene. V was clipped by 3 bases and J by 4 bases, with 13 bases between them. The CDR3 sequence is CASSDSGSGYEQYF. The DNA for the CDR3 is TGTGCCAGCAGTGATTCGGGTAGTGGTTACGAGCAGTACTTC.

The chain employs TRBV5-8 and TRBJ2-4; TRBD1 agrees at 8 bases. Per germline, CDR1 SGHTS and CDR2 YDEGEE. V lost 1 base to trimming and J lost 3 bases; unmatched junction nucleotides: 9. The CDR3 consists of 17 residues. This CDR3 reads CASSLFLSGGGKNIQYF. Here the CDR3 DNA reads TGTGCCAGCAGCTTGTTCCTCTCAGGGGGCGGCAAAAACATTCAGTACTTC.

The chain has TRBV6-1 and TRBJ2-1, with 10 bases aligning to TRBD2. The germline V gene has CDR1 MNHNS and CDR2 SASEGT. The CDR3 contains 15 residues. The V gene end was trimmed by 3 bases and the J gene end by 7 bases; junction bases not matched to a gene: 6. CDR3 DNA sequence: TGTGCCAGCAGTGAGAGCGGGAGGGCCAGGAATGAGCAGTTCTTC. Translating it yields CASSESGRARNEQFF.

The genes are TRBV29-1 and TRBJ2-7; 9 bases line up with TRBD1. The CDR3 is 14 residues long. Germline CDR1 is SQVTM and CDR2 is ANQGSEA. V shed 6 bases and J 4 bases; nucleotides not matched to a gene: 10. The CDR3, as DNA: TGCAGCGTAGATACAGGGGGCGTTGGGTACGAGCAGTACTTC. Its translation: CSVDTGGVGYEQYF.

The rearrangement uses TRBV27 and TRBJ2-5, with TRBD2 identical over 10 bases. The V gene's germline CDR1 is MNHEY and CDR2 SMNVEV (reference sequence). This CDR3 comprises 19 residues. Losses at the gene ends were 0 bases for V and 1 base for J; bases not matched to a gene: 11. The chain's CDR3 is CASSLSIITGLASQETQYF. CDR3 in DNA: TGTGCCAGCAGTTTATCGATAATTACGGGACTAGCGTCCCAAGAGACCCAGTACTTC.

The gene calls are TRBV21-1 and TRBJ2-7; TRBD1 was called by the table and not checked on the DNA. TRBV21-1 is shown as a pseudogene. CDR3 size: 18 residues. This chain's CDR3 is CASSKVIAGTTTHYEQYF. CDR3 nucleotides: TGTGCCAGCAGCAAAGTGATTGCAGGAACAACAACTCATTACGAGCAGTACTTC.

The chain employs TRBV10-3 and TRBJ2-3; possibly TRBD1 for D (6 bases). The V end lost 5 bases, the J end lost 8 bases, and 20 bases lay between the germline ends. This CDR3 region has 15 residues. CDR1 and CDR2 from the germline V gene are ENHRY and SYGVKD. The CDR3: CAISTTEPGTITQYF. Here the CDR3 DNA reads TGTGCCATCAGTACGACAGAACCTGGGACAATTACGCAGTATTTT.

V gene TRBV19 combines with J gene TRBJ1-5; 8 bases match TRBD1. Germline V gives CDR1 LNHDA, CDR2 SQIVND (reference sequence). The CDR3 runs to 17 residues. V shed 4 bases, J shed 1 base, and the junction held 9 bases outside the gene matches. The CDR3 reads CASSRTGRVESNQPQHF. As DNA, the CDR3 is TGTGCCAGTAGTAGGACAGGGAGGGTGGAAAGCAATCAGCCCCAGCATTTT.